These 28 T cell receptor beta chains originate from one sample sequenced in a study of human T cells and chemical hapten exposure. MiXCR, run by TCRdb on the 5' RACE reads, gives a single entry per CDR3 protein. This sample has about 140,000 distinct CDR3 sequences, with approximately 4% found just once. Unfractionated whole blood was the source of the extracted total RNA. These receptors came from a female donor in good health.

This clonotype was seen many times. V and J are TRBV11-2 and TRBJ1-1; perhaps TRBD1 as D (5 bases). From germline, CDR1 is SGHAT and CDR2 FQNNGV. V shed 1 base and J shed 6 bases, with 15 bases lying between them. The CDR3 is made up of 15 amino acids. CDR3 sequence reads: CASSLVRGRLPEAFF. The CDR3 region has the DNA TGTGCCAGCAGCTTAGTTCGGGGACGGCTTCCTGAAGCTTTCTTT.

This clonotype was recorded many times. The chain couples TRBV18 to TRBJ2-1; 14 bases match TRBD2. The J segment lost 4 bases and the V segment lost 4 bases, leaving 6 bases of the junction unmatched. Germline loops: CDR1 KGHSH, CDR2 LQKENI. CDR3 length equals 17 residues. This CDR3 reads CASSRGTSGGPYNEQFF. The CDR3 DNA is TGTGCCAGCTCACGGGGGACTAGCGGGGGCCCATACAATGAGCAGTTCTTC.

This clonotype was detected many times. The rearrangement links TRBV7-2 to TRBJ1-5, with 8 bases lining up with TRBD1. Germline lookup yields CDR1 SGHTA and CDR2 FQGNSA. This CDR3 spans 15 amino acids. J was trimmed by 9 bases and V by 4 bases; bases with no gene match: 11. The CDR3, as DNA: TGTGCCAGCAGCTCCGAGACAGGGGCCCCCGGGCCCCAGCATTTT. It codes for CASSSETGAPGPQHF.

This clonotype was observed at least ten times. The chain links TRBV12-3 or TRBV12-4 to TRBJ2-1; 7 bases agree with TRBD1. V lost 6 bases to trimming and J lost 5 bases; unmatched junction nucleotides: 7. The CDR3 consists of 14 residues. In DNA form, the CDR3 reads TGTGCCAGCAGCATCATAACAGGGGACAATGAGCAGTTCTTC. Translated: CASSIITGDNEQFF.

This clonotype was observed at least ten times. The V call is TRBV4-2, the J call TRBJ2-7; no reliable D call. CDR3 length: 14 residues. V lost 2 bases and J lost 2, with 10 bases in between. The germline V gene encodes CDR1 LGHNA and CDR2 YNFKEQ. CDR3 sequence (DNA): TGTGCCAGCAGCCAAATGCAGCAGACCTACGAGCAGTACTTC. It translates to CASSQMQQTYEQYF.

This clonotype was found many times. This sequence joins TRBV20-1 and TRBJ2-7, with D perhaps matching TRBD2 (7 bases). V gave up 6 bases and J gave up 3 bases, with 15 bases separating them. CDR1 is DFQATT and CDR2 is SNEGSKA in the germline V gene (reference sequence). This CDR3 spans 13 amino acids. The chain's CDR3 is CSAEGGSDYEQYF. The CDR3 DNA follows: TGCAGTGCGGAGGGGGGGAGCGACTACGAGCAGTACTTC.

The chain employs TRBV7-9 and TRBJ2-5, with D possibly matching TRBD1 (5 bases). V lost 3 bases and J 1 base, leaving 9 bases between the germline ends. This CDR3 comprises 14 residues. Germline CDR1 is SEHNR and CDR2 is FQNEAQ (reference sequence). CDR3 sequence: CASSLDNLQETQYF. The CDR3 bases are TGTGCCAGCAGCTTGGACAACCTCCAAGAGACCCAGTACTTC.

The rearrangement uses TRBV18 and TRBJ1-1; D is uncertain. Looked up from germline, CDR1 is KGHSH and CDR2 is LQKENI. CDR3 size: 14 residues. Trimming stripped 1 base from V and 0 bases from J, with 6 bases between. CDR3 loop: CASSPRAMNTEAFF. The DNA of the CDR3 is TGTGCCAGCTCACCACGGGCGATGAACACTGAAGCTTTCTTT. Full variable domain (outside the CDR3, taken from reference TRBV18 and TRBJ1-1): NAGVMQNPRHLVRRRGQEARLRCSPMKGHSHVYWYRQLPEEGLKFMVYLQKENIIDESGMPKERFSAEFPKEGPSILRIQQVVRGDSAAYFCASSPRAMNTEAFFGQGTRLTVV.

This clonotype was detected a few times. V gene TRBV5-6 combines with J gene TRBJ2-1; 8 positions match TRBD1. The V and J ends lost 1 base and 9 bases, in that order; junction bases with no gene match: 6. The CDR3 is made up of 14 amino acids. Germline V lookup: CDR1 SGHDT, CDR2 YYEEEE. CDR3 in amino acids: CASSLLTGASEQFF. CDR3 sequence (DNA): TGTGCCAGCAGCTTGCTGACAGGGGCGAGTGAGCAGTTCTTC.

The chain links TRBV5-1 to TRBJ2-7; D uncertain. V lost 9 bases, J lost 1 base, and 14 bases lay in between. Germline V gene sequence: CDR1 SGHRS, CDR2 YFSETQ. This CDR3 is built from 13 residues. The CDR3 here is CATGDGSSYEQYF. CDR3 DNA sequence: TGCGCCACCGGAGACGGGTCATCCTACGAGCAGTACTTC.

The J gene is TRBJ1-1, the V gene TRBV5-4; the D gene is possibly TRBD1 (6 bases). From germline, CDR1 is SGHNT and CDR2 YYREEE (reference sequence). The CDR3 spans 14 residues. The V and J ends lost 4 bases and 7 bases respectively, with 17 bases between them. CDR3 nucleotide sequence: TGTGCCAGCAGCGCAGGACAGTGTCCACGTGAAGCTTTCTTT. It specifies CASSAGQCPREAFF.

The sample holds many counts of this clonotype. In nucleotides, the CDR3 is TGTGCCAGCAGCCCATCCAGAAGACAGGGGGGCTCTGGGGCCAACGTCCTGACTTTC. It codes for CASSPSRRQGGSGANVLTF. The rearrangement joins TRBV11-2 to TRBJ2-6; 9 nucleotides line up with TRBD1. Germline lookup yields CDR1 SGHAT and CDR2 FQNNGV. CDR3 size: 19 residues. Trimming took 5 bases from V and 0 from J; bases not matched to a gene: 11.

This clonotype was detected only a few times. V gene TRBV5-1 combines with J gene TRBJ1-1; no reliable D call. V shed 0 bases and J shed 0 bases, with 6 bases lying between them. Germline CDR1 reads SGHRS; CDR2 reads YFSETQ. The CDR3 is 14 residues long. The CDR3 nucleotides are TGCGCCAGCAGCTTGGCCGTCTTGAACACTGAAGCTTTCTTT. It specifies CASSLAVLNTEAFF.

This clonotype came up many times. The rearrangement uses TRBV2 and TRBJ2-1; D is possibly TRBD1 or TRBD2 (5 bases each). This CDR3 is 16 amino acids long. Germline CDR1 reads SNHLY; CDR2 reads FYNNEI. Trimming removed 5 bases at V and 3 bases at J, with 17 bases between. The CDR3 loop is CASSYLVGAGYNEQFF. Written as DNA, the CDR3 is TGTGCCAGCAGTTACCTAGTCGGGGCTGGCTACAATGAGCAGTTCTTC.

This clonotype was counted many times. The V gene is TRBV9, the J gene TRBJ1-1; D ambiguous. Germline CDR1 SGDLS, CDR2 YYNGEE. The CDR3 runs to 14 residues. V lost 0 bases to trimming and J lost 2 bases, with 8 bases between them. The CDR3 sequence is CASSVAPGNTEAFF. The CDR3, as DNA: TGTGCCAGCAGCGTAGCTCCAGGCAACACTGAAGCTTTCTTT.

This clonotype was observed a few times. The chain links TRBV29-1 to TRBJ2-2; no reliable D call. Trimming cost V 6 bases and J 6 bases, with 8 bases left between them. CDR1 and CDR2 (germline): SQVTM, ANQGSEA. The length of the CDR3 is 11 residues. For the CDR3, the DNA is TGCAGCGTCTTCTCGGCCGGGGAGCTGTTTTTT. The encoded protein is CSVFSAGELFF.

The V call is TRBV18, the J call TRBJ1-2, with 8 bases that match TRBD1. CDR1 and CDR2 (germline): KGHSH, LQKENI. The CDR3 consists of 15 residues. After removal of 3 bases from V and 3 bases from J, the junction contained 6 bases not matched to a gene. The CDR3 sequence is CASSPNRGKDYGYTF. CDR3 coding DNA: TGTGCCAGCTCACCTAACAGGGGGAAGGACTATGGCTACACCTTC.

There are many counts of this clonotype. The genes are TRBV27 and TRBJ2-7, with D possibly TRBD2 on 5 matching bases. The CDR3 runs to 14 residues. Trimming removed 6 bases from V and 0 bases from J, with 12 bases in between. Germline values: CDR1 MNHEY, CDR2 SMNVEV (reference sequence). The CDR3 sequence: CASREGQVSYEQYF. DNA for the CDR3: TGTGCCAGCAGAGAGGGTCAGGTCTCCTACGAGCAGTACTTC.

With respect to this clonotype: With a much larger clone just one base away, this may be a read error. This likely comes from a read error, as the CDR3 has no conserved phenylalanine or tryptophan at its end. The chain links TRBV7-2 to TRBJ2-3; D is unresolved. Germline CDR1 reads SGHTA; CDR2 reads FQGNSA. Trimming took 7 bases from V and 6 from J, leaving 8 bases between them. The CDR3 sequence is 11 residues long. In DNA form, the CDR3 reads TGTGCCAGCAACCAAGGGGATACGCAGTATTCT. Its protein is CASNQGDTQYS.

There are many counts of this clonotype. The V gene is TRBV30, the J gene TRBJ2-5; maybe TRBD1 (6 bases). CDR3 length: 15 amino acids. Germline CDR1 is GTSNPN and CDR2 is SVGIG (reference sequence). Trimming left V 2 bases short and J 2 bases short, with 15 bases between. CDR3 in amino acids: CAWSRQQGQQETQYF. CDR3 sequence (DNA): TGTGCCTGGAGTCGACAACAAGGACAGCAAGAGACCCAGTACTTC.

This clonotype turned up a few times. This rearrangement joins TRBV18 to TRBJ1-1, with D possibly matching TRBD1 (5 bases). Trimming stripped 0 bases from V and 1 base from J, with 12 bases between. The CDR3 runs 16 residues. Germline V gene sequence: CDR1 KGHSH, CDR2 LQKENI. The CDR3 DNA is TGTGCCAGCTCACCACCGGGACGGACTCGGAACACTGAAGCTTTCTTT. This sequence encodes CASSPPGRTRNTEAFF.

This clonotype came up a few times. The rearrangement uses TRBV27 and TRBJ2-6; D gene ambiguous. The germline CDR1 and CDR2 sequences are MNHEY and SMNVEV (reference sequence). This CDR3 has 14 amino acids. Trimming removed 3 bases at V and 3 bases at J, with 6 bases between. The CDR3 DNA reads TGTGCCAGCAGTTTGTTGGGTGGGGCCAACGTCCTGACTTTC. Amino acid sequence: CASSLLGGANVLTF.

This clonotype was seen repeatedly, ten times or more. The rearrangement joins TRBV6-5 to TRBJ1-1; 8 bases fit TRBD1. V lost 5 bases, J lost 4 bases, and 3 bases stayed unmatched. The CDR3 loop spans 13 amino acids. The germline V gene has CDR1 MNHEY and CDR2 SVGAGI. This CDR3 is CASSTTGVTEAFF. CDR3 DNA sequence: TGTGCCAGCAGTACGACAGGGGTCACTGAAGCTTTCTTT.

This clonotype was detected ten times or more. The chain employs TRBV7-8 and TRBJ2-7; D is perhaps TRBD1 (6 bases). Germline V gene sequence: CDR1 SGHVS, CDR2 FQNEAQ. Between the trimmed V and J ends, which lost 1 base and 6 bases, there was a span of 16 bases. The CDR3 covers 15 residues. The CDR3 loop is CASSLVFNRVGEQYF. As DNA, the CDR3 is TGTGCCAGCAGCTTAGTTTTCAACAGGGTCGGCGAGCAGTACTTC.

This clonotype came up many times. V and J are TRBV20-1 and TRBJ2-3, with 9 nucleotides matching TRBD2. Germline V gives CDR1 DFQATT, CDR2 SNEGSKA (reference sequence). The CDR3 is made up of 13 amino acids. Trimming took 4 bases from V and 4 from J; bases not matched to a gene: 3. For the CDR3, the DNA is TGCAGTGCTATAGCGGGGGTGGCAGATACGCAGTATTTT. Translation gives CSAIAGVADTQYF.

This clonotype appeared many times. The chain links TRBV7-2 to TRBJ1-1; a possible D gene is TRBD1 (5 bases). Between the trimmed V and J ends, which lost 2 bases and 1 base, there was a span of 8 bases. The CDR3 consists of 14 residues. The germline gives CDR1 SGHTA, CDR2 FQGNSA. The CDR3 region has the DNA TGTGCCAGCAGCTTACAGGGTTCGAACACTGAAGCTTTCTTT. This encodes CASSLQGSNTEAFF.

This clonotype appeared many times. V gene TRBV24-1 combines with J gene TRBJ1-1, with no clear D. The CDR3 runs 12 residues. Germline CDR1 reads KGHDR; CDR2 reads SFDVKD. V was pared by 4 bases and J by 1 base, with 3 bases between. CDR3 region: CATSDRNTEAFF. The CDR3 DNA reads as TGTGCCACCAGTGACAGGAACACTGAAGCTTTCTTT.

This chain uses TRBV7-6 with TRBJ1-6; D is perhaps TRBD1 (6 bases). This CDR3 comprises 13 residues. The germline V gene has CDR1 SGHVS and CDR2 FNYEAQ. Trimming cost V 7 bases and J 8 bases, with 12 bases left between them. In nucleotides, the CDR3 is TGTGCCAGCACAACAGGGAATGATTCACCCCTCCACTTT. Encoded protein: CASTTGNDSPLHF.